This TCR beta chain was sequenced for a study of T cells in Graves' hyperthyroidism and ophthalmopathy. Study as a whole: Staff took peripheral blood when the initial diagnosis was made, before any treatment began. General study findings and limits: The majority of expanded thyroid clonotypes above 0.001 also appeared in blood. By a 13 V-J model, ophthalmopathy was set apart from stable hyperthyroidism.

Exclusion of patients followed from uncontrolled infection, other autoimmune disease, pregnancy or lactation. The investigators amplified TCR beta CDR3 regions from RNA transcripts. Initially, a first-round RT-PCR of the TCR CDR3 employed the HTBI primer set. TCRdb reanalysed the multiplex PCR reads using MiXCR and keeps one entry per CDR3 protein. The sample includes around 610,000 distinct CDR3 sequences, under 15% of them seen just once. With regard to this clonotype: Antigen: not known.

The receptor's source is a woman aged 40 to 55 with Graves' ophthalmopathy. Specimen: blood.

CDR3 sequence reads: CASTGTFGTGELFF. The CDR3 nucleotides read TGTGCCAGCACGGGGACGTTTGGCACCGGGGAGCTGTTTTTT. The V gene is TRBV6-4, the J gene TRBJ2-2; D may be TRBD1 or TRBD2 (5 bases each). V lost 7 bases, J lost 4 bases, and 13 bases lay in between. CDR3 length equals 14 residues. Germline-derived CDR1 and CDR2 are MRHNA and SNTAGT.